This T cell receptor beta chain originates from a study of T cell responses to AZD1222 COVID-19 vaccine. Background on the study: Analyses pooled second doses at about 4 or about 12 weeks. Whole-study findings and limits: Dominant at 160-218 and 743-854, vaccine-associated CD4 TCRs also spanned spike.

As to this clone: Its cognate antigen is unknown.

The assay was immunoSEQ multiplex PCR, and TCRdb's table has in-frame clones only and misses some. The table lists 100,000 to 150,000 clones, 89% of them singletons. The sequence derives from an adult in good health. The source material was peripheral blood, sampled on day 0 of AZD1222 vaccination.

This chain's CDR3 is CASSSTPGDYTF. The CDR3 nucleotides are TGTGCCAGCTCATCGACCCCAGGGGACTACACCTTC. The rearrangement links TRBV5-6 to TRBJ1-2; D is possibly TRBD1 (6 bases). The CDR3 contains 12 residues. The V end lost 7 bases, the J end lost 10 bases, and 17 bases lay between the germline ends. Germline-derived CDR1 and CDR2 are SGHDT and YYEEEE.